This section outlines one T cell receptor beta chain sequence together with its context. These data originate in a study of blood T cell repertoires in COVID-19. At the level of the study: Both acute and convalescent COVID-19 samples were obtained from the United States, Italy and Spain. The cDNA or gDNA used as material had been derived from T cells, B-cell-depleted T cells, or PBMCs.

Seattle's enrolled individuals joined amid active infection and were then monitored longitudinally. Authors' analysis steps: Amplification with reference gene primers provided the estimates of nucleated cell counts. The table came from immunoSEQ multiplex PCR; TCRdb's copy has only in-frame clones and leaves some out. The V and J calls and clone size are taken from that table; D and trimming were inferred from the DNA. The data contain hundreds of thousands of clones, 88% of them seen just once; the ten biggest clones take up approximately 7.4%. Germline assignment: CDR1 SGDLS and CDR2 YYNGEE. Trimming removed 4 bases at V and 1 base at J, with 18 bases between. This CDR3 spans 18 amino acids.

Source material: peripheral blood. The TCR sequence derives from a woman in her 70s with COVID-19, enrolled during active disease. The V call is TRBV9, the J call TRBJ2-6; D is perhaps TRBD1 (6 bases). CDR3 in DNA: TGTGCCAGCAGCTATTGGTCAGGGGTACAATCTGGGGCCAACGTCCTGACTTTC. Amino acid sequence: CASSYWSGVQSGANVLTF.